Detailed here is one T cell receptor beta chain. Looked up from germline, CDR1 is SQVTM and CDR2 is ANQGSEA. The CDR3 length is 13 residues. Participants spanned ages roughly 18 to 95 years and resided in some 22 US areas. The data derive from a study of blood T cell repertoires in COVID-19. The data were produced by immunoSEQ multiplex PCR, yet TCRdb's version contains in-frame clones alone and is incomplete. In the table there are about 300,000 clones, nearly 90% of which are singletons. The source is a woman aged 45-59 years who had been exposed to COVID-19. The sample consisted of PBMCs or T cells enriched from blood (not recorded which). The chain recombines TRBV29-1 with TRBJ1-2; tentative D call: TRBD1 (5 bases). CDR3 sequence (DNA): TGCGCGATGTCTATCCTGGGGCAAAATGGCTACACCTTC. Residues: CAMSILGQNGYTF.